These 20 T cell receptor beta chains share one sample of origin, sequenced in a study of blood T cell repertoires in COVID-19. Profiled with immunoSEQ multiplex PCR; TCRdb holds only in-frame clones, not every one. This table holds roughly 120,000 clones, 92% found once. Sequenced: peripheral blood. These receptors all come from a man in his fifties with COVID-19, enrolled during active disease.

The J gene is TRBJ2-3, the V gene TRBV11-3; 9 bases agree with TRBD2. V was pared by 3 bases and J by 4 bases, with 5 bases of the junction left unmatched. The CDR3 has 15 residues. Germline CDR1 reads SGHNT; CDR2 reads YENEEA. This CDR3 reads CASSFGSGSSDTQYF. CDR3 in DNA: TGTGCCAGCAGCTTCGGTAGCGGGAGCTCAGATACGCAGTATTTT.

The gene calls are TRBV4-2 and TRBJ2-6; a weak D match, TRBD2 (5 bases). V lost 0 bases and J 2 bases, leaving 8 bases between the germline ends. CDR3 length equals 16 residues. The V gene's germline CDR1 is LGHNA and CDR2 YNFKEQ. In nucleotides, the CDR3 is TGTGCCAGCAGCCAAGATCGGGGAACTGGGGCCAACGTCCTGACTTTC. Translating it yields CASSQDRGTGANVLTF.

The chain has TRBV19 and TRBJ2-4, with 9 bases fitting TRBD2. The germline gives CDR1 LNHDA, CDR2 SQIVND (reference sequence). The CDR3 contains 15 residues. Trimming at V came to 6 bases and at J to 6 bases, leaving 9 bases not matched to a gene. CDR3 region: CASSSRREGLNIQYF. The CDR3 nucleotides are TGTGCCAGTAGCTCAAGGCGGGAGGGCCTAAACATTCAGTACTTC. Based on the CDR3 plus reference TRBV19 and TRBJ2-4, the full variable domain is DGGITQSPKYLFRKEGQNVTLSCEQNLNHDAMYWYRQDPGQGLRLIYYSQIVNDFQKGDIAEGYSVSREKKESFPLTVTSAQKNPTAFYLCASSSRREGLNIQYFGAGTRLSVL.

This chain uses TRBV30 with TRBJ1-3; perhaps TRBD1 as D (6 bases). V lost 5 bases and J lost 4, with 15 bases in between. Germline-derived CDR1 and CDR2 are GTSNPN and SVGIG (reference sequence). This CDR3 contains 14 residues. This CDR3 reads CAWELSGVGNTIYF. The CDR3 bases are TGTGCCTGGGAACTGTCAGGGGTGGGAAACACCATATATTTT.

This clone was counted once. V gene TRBV9 combines with J gene TRBJ2-1, with unresolved D. Trimming shortened V by 4 bases and J by 4 bases, and 9 bases separated the two germline ends. Germline CDR1 is SGDLS and CDR2 is YYNGEE. The length of the CDR3 is 13 residues. CDR3 DNA: TGTGCCAGCAGCCCCCGCCTATACAATGAGCAGTTCTTC. Translated: CASSPRLYNEQFF.

The chain carries TRBV4-2 and TRBJ2-7, with 7 bases lining up with TRBD2. The germline gives CDR1 LGHNA, CDR2 YNFKEQ. The CDR3 spans 15 residues. With 4 bases clipped from V and 4 bases from J, the junction kept 10 bases outside the gene matches. The CDR3 bases are TGTGCCAGCAGCCCTGGACTAGGACCTAGTTACGAGCAGTACGTC. As protein: CASSPGLGPSYEQYV.

The CDR3 loop reads CASSLTGINGSYNSPLHF. The CDR3 DNA reads TGTGCCAGCAGCTTAACGGGAATTAACGGCTCCTATAATTCACCCCTCCACTTT. The chain combines TRBV5-4 with TRBJ1-6; no clear D gene. Germline CDR1 reads SGHNT; CDR2 reads YYREEE (reference sequence). Trimming took off 2 bases at V and 0 bases at J, with 15 bases between the two ends. There are 18 residues in the CDR3.

The chain joins TRBV29-1 to TRBJ1-6; unclear D gene. The germline V gene has CDR1 SQVTM and CDR2 ANQGSEA. V lost 3 bases to trimming and J lost 8 bases, with 11 bases between them. This CDR3 region has 13 residues. CDR3 sequence (DNA): TGCAGCGTTGAGTATAACCGGGATTCACCCCTCCACTTT. Translated, it gives CSVEYNRDSPLHF. The complete variable domain, with remaining parts taken from reference TRBV29-1 and TRBJ1-6, reads SAVISQKPSRDICQRGTSLTIQCQVDSQVTMMFWYRQQPGQSLTLIATANQGSEATYESGFVIDKFPISRPNLTFSTLTVSNMSPEDSSIYLCSVEYNRDSPLHFGNGTRLTVT.

The chain links TRBV10-3 to TRBJ2-2, with TRBD1 as a possible D gene (6 bases). Germline lookup yields CDR1 ENHRY and CDR2 SYGVKD. V was cut by 5 bases and J by 1 base, with 14 bases left in between. The CDR3 is made up of 16 amino acids. As DNA, the CDR3 is TGTGCCATCAGTAACCGAAGGACAGAGAACACCGGGGAGCTGTTTTTT. The encoded protein is CAISNRRTENTGELFF.

This clone is a singleton in its sample. V usage is TRBV19 and J usage is TRBJ2-1; D is perhaps TRBD1 (5 bases). CDR1 is LNHDA, CDR2 SQIVND, per germline (reference sequence). This CDR3 is 13 amino acids long. V was cut by 7 bases and J by 9 bases, with 16 bases left in between. The CDR3 is CASNDQGDSEQFF. In DNA form, the CDR3 reads TGTGCCAGTAACGACCAAGGGGATTCTGAGCAGTTCTTC.

This clone occurred once. The CDR3 region is CASSYEGWWGEQYF. The CDR3 nucleotides are TGTGCCAGCAGTTACGAGGGATGGTGGGGCGAGCAGTACTTC. The chain carries TRBV6-5 and TRBJ2-7; tentatively, D is TRBD2 (5 bases). The length of the CDR3 is 14 residues. Between the trimmed V and J ends, which lost 2 bases and 6 bases, there was a span of 14 bases. Germline CDR1 reads MNHEY; CDR2 reads SVGAGI.

The chain uses TRBV7-9 and TRBJ2-6; D possibly corresponds to TRBD2 (6 bases). Trimming removed 4 bases at V and 0 bases at J, with 16 bases between. Germline V lookup: CDR1 SEHNR, CDR2 FQNEAQ (reference sequence). The CDR3 sequence is 18 residues long. CDR3 loop: CASSSSRGGSSGANVLTF. The CDR3 DNA is TGTGCCAGCAGCTCCTCTAGAGGAGGGAGCTCTGGGGCCAACGTCCTGACTTTC.

This sequence joins TRBV27 and TRBJ1-2; the D is unclear. V lost 4 bases to trimming and J lost 2 bases, with 8 bases between them. Per germline, CDR1 MNHEY and CDR2 SMNVEV (reference sequence). The CDR3 is 13 amino acids. This CDR3 is CASSSLLNYGYTF. The CDR3 DNA sequence: TGTGCCAGCAGTTCACTTCTAAACTATGGCTACACCTTC.

The rearrangement links TRBV18 to TRBJ2-1; 9 bases match TRBD1. The germline gives CDR1 KGHSH, CDR2 LQKENI. CDR3 size: 15 residues. The junction had 9 bases not matched to a gene; V was cut back by 6 bases and J by 6 bases. CDR3 coding DNA: TGTGCCAGCTCCCGAGAGACAGGGGGGGGCAATGAGCAGTTCTTC. Translating it yields CASSRETGGGNEQFF.

The genes are TRBV28 and TRBJ1-2; D is ambiguous. Looked up from germline, CDR1 is MDHEN and CDR2 is SYDVKM. CDR3 length: 14 residues. The V gene lost 4 bases and the J gene lost 6 bases, with 15 bases spanning the gap. CDR3 bases: TGTGCCAGCAGTTCCCCAGACCCCGGGAATGGCTACACCTTC. It is translated as CASSSPDPGNGYTF.

This chain joins TRBV6-5 and TRBJ1-1; 10 bases fit TRBD1. The CDR3 spans 13 residues. Per the germline V gene, CDR1 is MNHEY and CDR2 is SVGAGI. The junction had 4 bases not matched to a gene; V was cut back by 7 bases and J by 5 bases. In nucleotides, the CDR3 is TGTGCCAGCACCTGGGGACAGGGGACTGAAGCTTTCTTT. It translates to CASTWGQGTEAFF.

J is TRBJ2-1 and V is TRBV7-6; the match to TRBD2 covers 13 bases. V was clipped by 4 bases and J by 5 bases; unmatched bases: 5. The CDR3 consists of 16 residues. CDR1 and CDR2 from the germline V gene are SGHVS and FNYEAQ. The CDR3 DNA follows: TGTGCCAGCAGCTCGCGCGGGACTAGCGGGAACAATGAGCAGTTCTTC. It is translated as CASSSRGTSGNNEQFF. The full variable domain, rest sourced from reference TRBV7-6 and TRBJ2-1, is GAGVSQSPRYKVTKRGQDVALRCDPISGHVSLYWYRQALGQGPEFLTYFNYEAQQDKSGLPNDRFSAERPEGSISTLTIQRTEQRDSAMYRCASSSRGTSGNNEQFFGPGTRLTVL.

The genes are TRBV6-5 and TRBJ2-7; 12 bases map to TRBD1. This CDR3 comprises 15 residues. CDR1 and CDR2 from the germline V gene are MNHEY and SVGAGI. V was clipped by 6 bases and J by 2 bases; unmatched bases: 5. CDR3 DNA sequence: TGTGCCAGCAGAATCCGGGACAGGGGGCCCTACGAGCAGTACTTC. Amino acids: CASRIRDRGPYEQYF.

This chain connects TRBV2 to TRBJ2-3; D is possibly TRBD2 (7 bases). Per the germline V gene, CDR1 is SNHLY and CDR2 is FYNNEI. V gave up 10 bases and J gave up 5 bases, with 16 bases separating them. The CDR3 consists of 13 residues. CDR3 loop: CATTGGLKDTQYF. The CDR3 DNA reads TGTGCCACCACCGGGGGGCTTAAAGATACGCAGTATTTT.

This clone was counted a single time. This chain connects TRBV18 to TRBJ2-5; no reliable D call. The CDR3 consists of 14 residues. The V end was cut by 3 bases, the J end by 1 base, with 9 bases between. Germline V CDR1 and CDR2: KGHSH, LQKENI. CDR3 nucleotide sequence: TGTGCCAGCTCACCTATTTCTATCCAAGAGACCCAGTACTTC. Encoded protein: CASSPISIQETQYF.